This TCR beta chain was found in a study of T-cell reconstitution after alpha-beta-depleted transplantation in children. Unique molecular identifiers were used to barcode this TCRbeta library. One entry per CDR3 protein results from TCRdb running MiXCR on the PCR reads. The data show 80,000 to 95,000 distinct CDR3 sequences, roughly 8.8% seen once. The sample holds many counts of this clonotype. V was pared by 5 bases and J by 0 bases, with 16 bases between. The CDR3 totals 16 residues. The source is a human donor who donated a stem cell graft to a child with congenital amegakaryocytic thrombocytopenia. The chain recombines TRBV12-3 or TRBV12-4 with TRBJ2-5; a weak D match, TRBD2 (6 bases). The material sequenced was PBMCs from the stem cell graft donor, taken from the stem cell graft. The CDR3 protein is CASSAGDSPYQETQYF. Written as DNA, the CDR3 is TGTGCCAGCAGTGCCGGGGACTCCCCGTACCAAGAGACCCAGTACTTC.